A selection of T cell receptor beta chains follows, all from one sample in a study of CD8 T cells in ankylosing spondylitis. One entry per CDR3 protein, called by TCRdb with MiXCR from the 5' RACE reads. Altogether approximately 260,000 distinct CDR3 sequences are present, 15% to 20% being singletons, with the ten largest covering around a third. The sequenced material came from blood, either unsorted or a sorted T cell fraction (not recorded which). The source is a male donor with ankylosing spondylitis or in good health (not recorded which). Each CDR3 is given with its conserved first and last residue.

V	J	CDR3
TRBV29-1	TRBJ2-1	CSVMGLAGLSYNEQFF
TRBV11-2	TRBJ2-3	CASSLDAQRRRTDTQYF
TRBV13	TRBJ2-7	CASSTRDRDYEQYF
TRBV5-1	TRBJ1-4	CASSLDQGWQTNEKLFF
TRBV29-1	TRBJ2-1	CSVERFTSGGNEQFF
TRBV7-9	TRBJ2-2	CASSARDSNTGELFF
TRBV7-2	TRBJ2-7	CASSPLAGESSYEQYF
TRBV5-1	TRBJ2-7	CASKLTSGTYEQYF
TRBV12-3/TRBV12-4	TRBJ2-5	CASSFLSETQYF
TRBV7-9	TRBJ1-1	CASSPQQGSGEAFF
TRBV20-1	TRBJ2-7	CSARNELESSYEQYF
TRBV25-1	TRBJ2-3	CASRGDTQYF
TRBV12-3/TRBV12-4	TRBJ2-3	CASSYRVDTQYF
TRBV3-1	TRBJ2-3	CASSQALATSGNTDTQYF
TRBV7-7	TRBJ2-3	CASSLGQGRLVYTDTQYF
TRBV10-3	TRBJ2-3	CAITDRGTDTQYF
TRBV5-6	TRBJ1-5	CASSTPGGQPQHF
TRBV7-8	TRBJ2-7	CASSFSETSDYEQYF
TRBV19	TRBJ2-7	CASSIQGPDDYEQYF
TRBV29-1	TRBJ2-3	CSVELPGQASDTQYF
TRBV6-1	TRBJ1-5	CASSERQGRQPQHF
TRBV12-3/TRBV12-4	TRBJ2-5	CASSPMLETQYF
TRBV6-2/TRBV6-3	TRBJ2-7	CASRLRGFSSYEQYF
TRBV12-3/TRBV12-4	TRBJ2-5	CASTPSRGMETQYF
TRBV5-1	TRBJ2-7	CASSNGRWTSSYEQYF
TRBV27	TRBJ2-5	CASSRWVGETQYF
TRBV11-2	TRBJ2-1	CASRQLNKAGNEQFF
TRBV24-1	TRBJ2-1	CATSDPSGRGDNEQFF
TRBV6-1	TRBJ2-1	CASMGGSDYNEQFF
TRBV12-3/TRBV12-4	TRBJ2-7	CASSSQLGHEQYF
TRBV11-3	TRBJ2-1	CASSLSLAGGHNEQFF
TRBV6-1	TRBJ2-1	CASSVGLAGHNEQFF
TRBV21-1	TRBJ2-7	CASSMDSSYEQYF
TRBV5-1	TRBJ2-3	CASSFEGDTQYF
TRBV12-3/TRBV12-4	TRBJ2-7	CAIRKEGGNSYEQYF
TRBV7-3	TRBJ2-1	CASSPTAGDAYNEQFF
TRBV20-1	TRBJ2-1	CSAPSVRGPYNEQFF
TRBV6-1	TRBJ2-1	CATALVPPYNEQFF
TRBV20-1	TRBJ2-2	CSLRTGPGELFF
TRBV4-1	TRBJ2-7	CASSQDRGSPAYEQYF
TRBV10-3	TRBJ1-2	CAINIPGTGNYGYTF
TRBV9	TRBJ2-2	CASSGVAGAGTGELFF
TRBV4-1	TRBJ2-1	CASSQGTSAYNEQFF
TRBV6-5	TRBJ2-7	CASSYPDSYEQYF
TRBV15	TRBJ2-5	CATSREPGLETQYF
TRBV12-3/TRBV12-4	TRBJ2-2	CASSYRYGELFF